The clone carrying this TCR beta chain was counted a single time. In the original analysis: Nucleated cell number was recorded as an estimate derived from reference gene primer amplification. Data came from immunoSEQ multiplex PCR; TCRdb stores just in-frame clones and leaves some out. V and J calls and clone size are given by that table; D and trimming were obtained from the DNA. The table has 200,000 to 250,000 clones, 70% to 90% seen once. This sample was taken from a study of blood T cell repertoires in COVID-19. Study context: Specimens from acute and convalescent COVID-19 originated in the United States, Italy and Spain.

Those who participated ranged in age from roughly 18 to 89 years and resided in about two dozen US areas. From germline, CDR1 is MDHEN and CDR2 SYDVKM. The CDR3 is made up of 14 amino acids. Trimming removed 4 bases from V and 0 bases from J, with 7 bases in between. This clonotype was obtained from a woman aged 45 to 65 in a cohort exposed to, infected with or recovered from COVID-19 (not recorded which). The gene calls are TRBV28 and TRBJ1-3; maybe TRBD1 (5 bases). The sequencing sample was made of PBMCs or T cells enriched from blood (not recorded which). CDR3 sequence (DNA): TGTGCCAGCAGTTCAGGGTCCTCTGGAAACACCATATATTTT. This gives the protein CASSSGSSGNTIYF.